This T cell receptor (beta chain) stems from a study of blood T cell repertoires in COVID-19. Background on the study: Some COVID-19 samples were acute and others convalescent; all came from the United States, Italy and Spain. Sources were T cells, B-cell-depleted T cells, or PBMCs; the material itself was cDNA or gDNA.

The CDR3 runs 14 residues. Germline V gene lookup returns CDR1 MNHEY and CDR2 SMNVEV (reference sequence). V lost 2 bases and J lost 4, with 11 bases in between. This study enrolled people aged about 18 to 90 from roughly 24 US geographic areas. As processed by the authors: From reference gene primer amplification, estimates of nucleated cell counts were derived. TCRdb keeps only in-frame clones here, not all; method: immunoSEQ multiplex PCR. From that table come the V and J calls and clone size; the DNA was used to work out D and trimming. The table lists under 450,000 clones, about 87% of them singletons.

The sequencing sample was made of PBMCs or T cells enriched from blood (not recorded which). V is TRBV27 and J is TRBJ1-1; D remains unclear. The sequence derives from a man aged 30 to 39 who had recovered from COVID-19. The CDR3 reads CASSLGRGGTEAFF. CDR3 in DNA: TGTGCCAGCAGTTTAGGTCGGGGAGGCACTGAAGCTTTCTTT.